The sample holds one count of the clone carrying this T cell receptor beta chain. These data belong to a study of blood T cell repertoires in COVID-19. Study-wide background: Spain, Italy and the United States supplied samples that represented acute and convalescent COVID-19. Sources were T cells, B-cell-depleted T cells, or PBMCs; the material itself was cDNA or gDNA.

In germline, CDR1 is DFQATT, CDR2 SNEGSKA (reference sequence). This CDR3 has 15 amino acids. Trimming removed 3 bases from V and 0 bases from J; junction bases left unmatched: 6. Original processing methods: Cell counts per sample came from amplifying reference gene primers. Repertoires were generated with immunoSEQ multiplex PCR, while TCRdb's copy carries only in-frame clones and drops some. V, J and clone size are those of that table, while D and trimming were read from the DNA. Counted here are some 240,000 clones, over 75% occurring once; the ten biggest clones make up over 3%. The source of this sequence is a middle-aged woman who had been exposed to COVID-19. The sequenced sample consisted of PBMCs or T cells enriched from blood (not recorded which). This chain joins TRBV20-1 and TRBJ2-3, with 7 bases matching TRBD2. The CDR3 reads CSASRVSGSTDTQYF. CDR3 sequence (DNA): TGCAGTGCTAGTCGGGTTAGCGGGAGCACAGATACGCAGTATTTT.